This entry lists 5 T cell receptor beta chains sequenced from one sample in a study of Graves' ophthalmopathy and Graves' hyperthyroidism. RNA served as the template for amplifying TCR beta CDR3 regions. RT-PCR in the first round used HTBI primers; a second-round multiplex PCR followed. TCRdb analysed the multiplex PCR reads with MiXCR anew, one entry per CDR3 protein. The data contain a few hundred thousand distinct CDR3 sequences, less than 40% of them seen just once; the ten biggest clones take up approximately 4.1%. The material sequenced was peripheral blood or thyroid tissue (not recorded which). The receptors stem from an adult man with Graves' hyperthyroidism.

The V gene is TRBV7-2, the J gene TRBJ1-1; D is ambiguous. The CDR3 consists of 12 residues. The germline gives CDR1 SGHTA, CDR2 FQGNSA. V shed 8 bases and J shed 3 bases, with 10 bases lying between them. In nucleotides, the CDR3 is TGTGCCAGCGCTGTCACCGACACTGAAGCTTTCTTT. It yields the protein CASAVTDTEAFF.

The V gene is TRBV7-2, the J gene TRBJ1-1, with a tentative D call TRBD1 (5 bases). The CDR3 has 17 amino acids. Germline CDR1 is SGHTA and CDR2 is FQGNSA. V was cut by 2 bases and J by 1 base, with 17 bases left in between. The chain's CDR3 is CASSLLEDGGSNTEAFF. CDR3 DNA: TGTGCCAGCAGCTTACTGGAGGACGGGGGGTCGAACACTGAAGCTTTCTTT.

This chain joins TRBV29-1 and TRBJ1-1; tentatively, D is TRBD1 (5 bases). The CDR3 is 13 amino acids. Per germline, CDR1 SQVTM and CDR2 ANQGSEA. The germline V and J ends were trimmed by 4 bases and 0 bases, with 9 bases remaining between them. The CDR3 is CSVGGGVNTEAFF. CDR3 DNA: TGCAGCGTTGGTGGGGGGGTGAACACTGAAGCTTTCTTT.

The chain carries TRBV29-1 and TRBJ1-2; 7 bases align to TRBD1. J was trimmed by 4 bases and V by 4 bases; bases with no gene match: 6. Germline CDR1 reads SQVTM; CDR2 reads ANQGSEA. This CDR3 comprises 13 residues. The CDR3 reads CSVAGGSLYGYTF. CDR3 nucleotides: TGCAGCGTTGCAGGGGGGTCCCTCTATGGCTACACCTTC.

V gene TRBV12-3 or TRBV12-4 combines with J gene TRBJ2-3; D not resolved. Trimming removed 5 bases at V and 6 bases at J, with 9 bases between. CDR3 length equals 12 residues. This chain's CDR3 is CASSAFGDTQYF. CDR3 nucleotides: TGTGCCAGCAGTGCATTCGGGGATACGCAGTATTTT.